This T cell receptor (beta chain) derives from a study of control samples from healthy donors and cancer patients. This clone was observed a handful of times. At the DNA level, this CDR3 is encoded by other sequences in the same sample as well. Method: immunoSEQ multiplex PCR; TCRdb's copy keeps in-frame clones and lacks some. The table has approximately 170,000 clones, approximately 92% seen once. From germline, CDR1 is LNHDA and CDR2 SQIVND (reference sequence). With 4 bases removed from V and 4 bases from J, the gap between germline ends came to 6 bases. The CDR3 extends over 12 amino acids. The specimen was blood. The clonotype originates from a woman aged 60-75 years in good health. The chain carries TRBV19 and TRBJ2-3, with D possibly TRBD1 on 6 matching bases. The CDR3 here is CASSNRADTQYF. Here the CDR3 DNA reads TGTGCCAGTAGTAACAGGGCAGATACGCAGTATTTT.